Listed below are T cell receptor beta chains from one sample, sequenced in a study of blood T cell repertoires in COVID-19. Clones were read by immunoSEQ multiplex PCR, and TCRdb kept only the in-frame ones, dropping some. The data show fewer than 200,000 clones, with about 76% seen just once and roughly 8.7% held by the top ten. Input material: peripheral blood. The receptors come from a woman between 50 and 59 years old with active or convalescent COVID-19. Both conserved end residues are part of each CDR3. The D gene is left open where the match is weak. Not all rows give a size; the values are once, few, many and, for expanded clones, a class.

CDR3 length,V gene,J gene,clone size,D gene,CDR3 DNA,CDR3 protein
18,TRBV5-4,TRBJ1-2,many,-,TGTGCCAGCAGCCCTGGACAGTATACATACGTGACTAACTATGGCTACACCTTC,CASSPGQYTYVTNYGYTF
15,TRBV3-1/TRBV3-2,TRBJ2-1,once,TRBD2,TGTGCCAGCAGACCGACTAGCGGGAGCAGCAATGAGCAGTTCTTC,CASRPTSGSSNEQFF
16,TRBV6-2/TRBV6-3,TRBJ2-2,few,-,TGTGCCAGCAGTTCAAGACTAGTTTCGGACACCGGGGAGCTGTTTTTT,CASSSRLVSDTGELFF
15,TRBV30,TRBJ1-1,-,-,TGTGCCTGGAAGTGGCGAAGAGGCCAGAACACTGAAGCTTTCTTT,CAWKWRRGQNTEAFF
15,TRBV7-9,TRBJ1-1,-,TRBD1,TGTGCCAGCAGCCCCCAGGGGGCGTTGAACACTGAAGCTTTCTTT,CASSPQGALNTEAFF
19,TRBV9,TRBJ2-5,-,TRBD2,TGTGCCAGCAGCGTAGGTCGTTGGTCTAGCGGGGACGCGGGAGAGACCCAGTACTTC,CASSVGRWSSGDAGETQYF
15,TRBV19,TRBJ1-5,-,-,TGTGCCAGTAGTATTCGGGACACTCGCAATCAGCCCCAGCATTTT,CASSIRDTRNQPQHF
15,TRBV6-2/TRBV6-3,TRBJ2-1,-,TRBD2,TGTGCCAGCAGTCGATCTCCCAGCGGGAGCCAGGAGCAGTTCTTC,CASSRSPSGSQEQFF
16,TRBV5-1,TRBJ1-6,-,TRBD1,TGCGCCAGCAGCTTGGGACAGGGGGTTGTGGAGTCACCCCTCCACTTT,CASSLGQGVVESPLHF
14,TRBV28,TRBJ1-6,-,TRBD1,TGTGCCAGCAGTGGGACAGGGGCTAATTCACCCCTCCACTTT,CASSGTGANSPLHF
14,TRBV5-4,TRBJ1-2,-,-,TGTGCCAGCAGACGAGCGGGGGATCGATATGGCTACACCTTC,CASRRAGDRYGYTF
12,TRBV29-1,TRBJ1-1,-,TRBD1,TGCAGCGTTGACCACGGACAGGGGAATGCTTTCTTT,CSVDHGQGNAFF
15,TRBV29-1,TRBJ2-1,-,-,TGCAGCGCCGACGGGGGGCCCCTCTCCTACAATGAGCAGTTCTTC,CSADGGPLSYNEQFF
13,TRBV6-5,TRBJ2-7,once,TRBD1,TGTGCCAGCAGAAAAACAGGGGACTACGAGCAGTACTTC,CASRKTGDYEQYF
14,TRBV6-2/TRBV6-3,TRBJ2-1,-,-,TGTGCCAGCAGTTACTCGACAGTTTACAATGAGCAGTTCTTC,CASSYSTVYNEQFF
15,TRBV7-3,TRBJ2-1,-,TRBD1,TGTGCCAGCAGCCCACAGGGGACAGCGTACAATGAGCAGTTCTTC,CASSPQGTAYNEQFF
12,TRBV11-2,TRBJ2-7,-,TRBD1,TGTGCCAGCAGCCCAGACAGGGGCGAGCAGTACTTC,CASSPDRGEQYF
12,TRBV30,TRBJ2-1,-,TRBD2,TGTGCCTGGAATGCGGGGGGCAATGAGCAGTTCTTC,CAWNAGGNEQFF
16,TRBV30,TRBJ1-2,-,TRBD1,TGTGCCTGGAGCGCTATGCTATCCGGGACAGGGGATGGCTACACCTTC,CAWSAMLSGTGDGYTF
13,TRBV6-4,TRBJ2-1,-,-,TGTGCCAGCAGTGAAAACAGACACAATGAGCAGTTCTTC,CASSENRHNEQFF
14,TRBV19,TRBJ1-1,-,-,TGTGCCAGTAGTATAGGCAGGGTAGTGGGAGAAGCTTTCTTT,CASSIGRVVGEAFF
13,TRBV12-3/TRBV12-4,TRBJ2-3,-,-,TGTGCCAGCAGTTGGGAGGACTGGGATACGCAGTATTTT,CASSWEDWDTQYF
13,TRBV6-5,TRBJ2-3,-,TRBD2,TGTGCCAGCAGCACAGGACTAGAGGATACGCAGTATTTT,CASSTGLEDTQYF
16,TRBV6-4,TRBJ2-6,few,-,TGTGCCAGCAGCCCACGAGGGGGGGTCGGGGCCAACGTCCTGACTTTC,CASSPRGGVGANVLTF
20,TRBV28,TRBJ1-1,-,TRBD1,TGTGCCAGCAGTTTTCGAGGTCGAGGCGGGACAGGGAGGATTCTCACTGAAGCTTTCTTT,CASSFRGRGGTGRILTEAFF
18,TRBV21-1,TRBJ1-1,-,-,TGTGCCAGCAGCAAAAAAACCACCCTCTACAGGGAGAACACTGAAGCTTTCTTT,CASSKKTTLYRENTEAFF
14,TRBV18,TRBJ2-1,-,TRBD2,TGTGCCAGCTCGCCCTCCGGGGGGTACAATGAGCAGTTCTTC,CASSPSGGYNEQFF
14,TRBV11-2,TRBJ1-2,-,-,TGTGCCAGCAGCGGACGGGGGGGCCTTGGTGGCTACACCTTC,CASSGRGGLGGYTF
15,TRBV19,TRBJ1-5,-,-,TGTGCCAGTAGTATCCCTTGGGGGCCAGTTCAGCCCCAGCATTTT,CASSIPWGPVQPQHF
13,TRBV12-3/TRBV12-4,TRBJ1-2,-,TRBD1,TGTGCCAGCAGGAGACCGGGACAGGGGGCGGACACCTTC,CASRRPGQGADTF
14,TRBV19,TRBJ1-1,-,-,TGTGCCAGTCTGAGAGGGGGAACGAACACTGAAGCTTTCTTT,CASLRGGTNTEAFF
14,TRBV5-5,TRBJ2-7,-,-,TGTGCCAGCAGCCTAGTGGCAGGGACCTACGAGCAGTACTTC,CASSLVAGTYEQYF
15,TRBV6-2/TRBV6-3,TRBJ2-7,-,TRBD2,TGTGCCAGCAGTACCCCGACTAGCTTCGCCTACGAGCAGTACTTC,CASSTPTSFAYEQYF
16,TRBV7-3,TRBJ2-4,-,TRBD2,TGTGCCAGCAGCCTGGGGGCGGGAGGGTCCAAAAACATTCAGTACTTC,CASSLGAGGSKNIQYF
15,TRBV3-1/TRBV3-2,TRBJ1-1,few,TRBD1,TGTGCCAGCAGCTTGCGGGGACAGATGAACACTGAAGCTTTCTTT,CASSLRGQMNTEAFF
17,TRBV7-2,TRBJ1-1,few,-,TGTGCCAGCAGCTTAGTTGGGACAAGGAAAATGAACACTGAAGCTTTCTTT,CASSLVGTRKMNTEAFF
15,TRBV9,TRBJ1-2,-,TRBD1,TGTGCCAGCAGTTTCATGGGACAGGGGGCAGGGGGCTACACCTTC,CASSFMGQGAGGYTF
16,TRBV30,TRBJ2-2,-,-,TGTGCCTGGAGTTCCCTTTTGCGGGGAGATACCGGGGAGCTGTTTTTT,CAWSSLLRGDTGELFF
14,TRBV7-2,TRBJ1-5,-,-,TGTGCCAGCAGCTTAGAATTGGCAGGTCAGCCCCAGCATTTT,CASSLELAGQPQHF
16,TRBV5-4,TRBJ2-2,-,TRBD2,TGTGCCAGCAGCCTTCGACTAGCGGGGGGGCACGGGGAGCTGTTTTTT,CASSLRLAGGHGELFF
15,TRBV7-3,TRBJ2-3,-,TRBD1,TGTGCCAGCAGCCTCGGACAGGGGGCCACAGATACGCAGTATTTT,CASSLGQGATDTQYF
15,TRBV5-1,TRBJ2-3,-,-,TGCGCCAGCAGCTTAAGCGGAGTTGGGACAGATACGCAGTATTTT,CASSLSGVGTDTQYF
13,TRBV7-9,TRBJ1-2,few,-,TGTGCCAGCAGCTTAGTTAATCAGGATGGCTACACCTTC,CASSLVNQDGYTF
13,TRBV28,TRBJ2-7,-,TRBD2,TGTGCCAGCGTGGCTAGCGGGAGCTACGAGCAGTACTTC,CASVASGSYEQYF
17,TRBV3-1/TRBV3-2,TRBJ2-3,-,TRBD2,TGTGCCAGCAGCCTGGGAATAGCGGGAGGGGCCACAGATACGCAGTATTTT,CASSLGIAGGATDTQYF
15,TRBV10-2,TRBJ2-3,few,TRBD2,TGCGCCAGCAGTGGTAGCGGGGCCCCTGGGGATACGCAGTATTTT,CASSGSGAPGDTQYF